This T cell receptor (beta chain) comes out of a study of blood T cell repertoires in COVID-19. The overall study: COVID-19 samples from acute and convalescent phases originated in the United States, Italy and Spain.

The V and J ends lost 2 bases and 3 bases respectively, with 13 bases between them. Germline V gene lookup returns CDR1 SGHRS and CDR2 YFSETQ. The CDR3 spans 15 residues. Profiling relied on immunoSEQ multiplex PCR, and the TCRdb table lists in-frame clones only, not all of them. Here the sample spans over 150,000 clones, around 86% being singletons. The specimen sequenced was peripheral blood. This sequence was found in a man aged 35 to 55 with active or convalescent COVID-19. This chain links TRBV5-1 with TRBJ2-3; D unresolved. This CDR3 reads CASSLGDRRTDTQYF. The CDR3 region has the DNA TGCGCCAGCAGCTTAGGAGACCGAAGGACAGATACGCAGTATTTT. Using reference TRBV5-1 and TRBJ2-3 for the parts outside the CDR3, the full variable domain is KAGVTQTPRYLIKTRGQQVTLSCSPISGHRSVSWYQQTPGQGLQFLFEYFSETQRNKGNFPGRFSGRQFSNSRSEMNVSTLELGDSALYLCASSLGDRRTDTQYFGPGTRLTVL.